The clone carrying this T cell receptor (beta chain) was detected ten times or more. This sample was included in a study of Graves' ophthalmopathy and Graves' hyperthyroidism. Researchers took RNA transcripts and amplified TCR beta CDR3 regions from them. Following a first-round RT-PCR that used HTBI primers, a second-round multiplex PCR was carried out. TCRdb passed the multiplex PCR reads through MiXCR, listing each CDR3 protein once. The table has 200,000 to 250,000 distinct CDR3 sequences, under 25% seen once. Trimming at V came to 8 bases and at J to 5 bases, leaving 13 bases not matched to a gene. The CDR3 totals 16 residues. In germline, CDR1 is LNHNV, CDR2 YYDKDF (reference sequence).

The TCR sequence derives from a woman aged 50 to 60 with Graves' ophthalmopathy. The V gene is TRBV15, the J gene TRBJ2-5; the match to TRBD2 covers 11 bases. Sequenced: peripheral blood. CDR3 loop: CATRLAGFPLGETQYF. As DNA, the CDR3 is TGTGCCACCCGACTAGCGGGATTTCCCTTGGGCGAGACCCAGTACTTC.